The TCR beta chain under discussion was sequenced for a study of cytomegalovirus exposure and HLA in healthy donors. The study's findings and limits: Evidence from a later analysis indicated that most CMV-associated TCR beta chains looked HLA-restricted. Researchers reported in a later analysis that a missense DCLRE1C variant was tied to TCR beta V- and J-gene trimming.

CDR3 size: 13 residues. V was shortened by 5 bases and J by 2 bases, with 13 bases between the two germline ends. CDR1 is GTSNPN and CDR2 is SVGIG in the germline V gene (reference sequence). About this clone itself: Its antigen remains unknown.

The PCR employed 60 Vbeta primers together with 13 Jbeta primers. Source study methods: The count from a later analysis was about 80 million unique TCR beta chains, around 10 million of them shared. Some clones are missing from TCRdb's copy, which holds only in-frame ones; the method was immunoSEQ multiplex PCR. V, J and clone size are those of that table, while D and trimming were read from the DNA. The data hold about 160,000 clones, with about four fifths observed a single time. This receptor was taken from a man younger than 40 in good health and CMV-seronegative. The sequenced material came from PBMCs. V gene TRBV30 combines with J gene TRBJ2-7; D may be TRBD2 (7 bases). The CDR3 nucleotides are TGTGCCTGGGACCGGGGGGCAACCTACGAGCAGTACTTC. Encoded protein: CAWDRGATYEQYF.